This T cell receptor (beta chain) was sequenced in a study of identical twins. Findings and limits, study-wide: Out-of-frame alpha sequences common to twins exhibited a surplus of low generation probability. Insertions ran lower in abundant cord blood beta clonotypes, though not in memory repertoires. Sharing of beta out-of-frame sequences by twins showed a weaker excess.

This clonotype was seen only a few times. Its antigen is currently unknown. One entry per CDR3 protein, called by TCRdb with MiXCR from the 5' RACE reads. Among some 790,000 distinct CDR3 sequences listed, 18% were seen once. The same sample was also studied in work on T cells expressing NK-cell markers. That report notes: Expanded NKG2C+ T cell clones had unclear HCMV specificity.

The sequence came from a woman younger than 30 in good health. The sequencing input was PBMCs.

CDR3 sequence: CASSIQGMNNEQFF. The CDR3 bases are TGTGCCAGCAGTATACAGGGTATGAACAATGAGCAGTTCTTC. The chain employs TRBV12-3 or TRBV12-4 and TRBJ2-1, with D possibly matching TRBD1 (6 bases). V was clipped by 5 bases and J by 5 bases, with 13 bases between them. This CDR3 comprises 14 residues.